The clone carrying this T cell receptor beta chain was observed at least ten times. The antigen remains unidentified. In building TCR beta libraries, iRepertoire HTBI primers were used together with Arm-PCR of CDR3 regions. One entry per CDR3 protein, called by TCRdb with MiXCR from the multiplex PCR reads. The sample has approximately 490,000 distinct CDR3 sequences, around 15% seen once. The time point here: newly diagnosed GD, antithyroid drugs for less than 3 months. The TCR library used RNA extracted from PBMCs. This specimen belongs to a study of regulatory T cells in long-lasting Graves disease. Broader study findings: Fewer public clonotypes were shared by new patients (roughly 970) than by persistent patients (around 2,800).

The length of the CDR3 is 12 residues. V was clipped by 2 bases and J by 2 bases, with 7 bases between them. The germline V gene encodes CDR1 DFQATT and CDR2 SNEGSKA (reference sequence). This sample was shared with a second study, whose subject was T cells in Graves' hyperthyroidism and ophthalmopathy. From that second work: First-round RT-PCR with HTBI primers amplified the TCR CDR3 region. Onset of ophthalmopathy came a median roughly 6 months after the model predicted it.

The specimen comprised peripheral blood mononuclear cells (PBMCs), sampled at new diagnosis, from a patient treated with antithyroid drugs. The chain employs TRBV20-1 and TRBJ2-7; possibly TRBD1 or TRBD2 for D (6 bases each). This TCR was recovered from a man aged 35-49 years with Graves disease. As DNA, the CDR3 is TGCAGTGCTAGAAGGGGGGCCTACGAGCAGTACTTC. Amino acid sequence: CSARRGAYEQYF.